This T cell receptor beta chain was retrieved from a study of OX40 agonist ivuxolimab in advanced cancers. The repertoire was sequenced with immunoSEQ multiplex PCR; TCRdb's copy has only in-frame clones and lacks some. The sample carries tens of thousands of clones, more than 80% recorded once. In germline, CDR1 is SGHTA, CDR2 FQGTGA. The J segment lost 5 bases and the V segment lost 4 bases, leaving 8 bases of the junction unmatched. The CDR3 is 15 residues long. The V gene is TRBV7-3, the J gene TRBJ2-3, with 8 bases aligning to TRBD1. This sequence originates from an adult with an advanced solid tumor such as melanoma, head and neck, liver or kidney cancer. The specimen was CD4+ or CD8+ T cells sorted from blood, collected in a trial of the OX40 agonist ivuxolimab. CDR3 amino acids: CASSSGTGFRDTQYF. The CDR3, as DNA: TGTGCCAGCAGCTCCGGGACAGGCTTTAGAGATACGCAGTATTTT.